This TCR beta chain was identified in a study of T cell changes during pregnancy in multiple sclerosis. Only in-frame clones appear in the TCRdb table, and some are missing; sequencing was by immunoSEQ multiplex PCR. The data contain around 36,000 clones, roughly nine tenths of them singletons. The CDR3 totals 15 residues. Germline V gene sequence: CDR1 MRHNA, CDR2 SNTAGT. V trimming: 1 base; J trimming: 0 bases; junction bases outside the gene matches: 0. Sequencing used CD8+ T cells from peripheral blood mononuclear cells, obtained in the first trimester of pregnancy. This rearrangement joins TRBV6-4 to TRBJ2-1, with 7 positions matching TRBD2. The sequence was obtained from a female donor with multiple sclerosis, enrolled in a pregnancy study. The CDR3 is CASSDLAGSYNEQFF. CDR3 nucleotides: TGTGCCAGCAGTGACTTAGCGGGCTCCTACAATGAGCAGTTCTTC.